This T cell receptor (beta chain) was captured by sequencing in a study of T cell repertoires in cytomegalovirus infection. The J segment lost 4 bases and the V segment lost 2 bases, leaving 5 bases of the junction unmatched. Looked up from germline, CDR1 is SGHRS and CDR2 is YFSETQ. This CDR3 has 15 amino acids. In TCRdb, the reads were re-called with MiXCR into one record per CDR3 protein. The repertoire consists of 250,000 to 300,000 distinct CDR3 sequences, with roughly an eighth occurring once and the leading ten covering 7.5% to 10%. The receptor comes from a human donor in good health (CMV status not recorded). Some clones in this sample may be carry-over from other donors' samples. What was sequenced was PBMCs. The chain carries TRBV5-1 and TRBJ2-5; TRBD2 agrees at 10 bases. CDR3 nucleotides: TGCGCCAGCAGCTTATCACAGCGGGAGGGAGAGACCCAGTACTTC. This encodes CASSLSQREGETQYF.